This entry concerns a single T cell receptor beta chain. As processed by the authors: Reference gene primer amplification gave estimated nucleated cell counts. The table came from immunoSEQ multiplex PCR; TCRdb's copy has only in-frame clones and leaves some out. The V and J calls and the clone size are those of that table, but D and trimming were determined from the DNA. The table records about 230,000 clones, 84% of them present only once. This CDR3 spans 17 amino acids. V trimming: 3 bases; J trimming: 3 bases; junction bases outside the gene matches: 10. The germline gives CDR1 MNHEY, CDR2 SMNVEV (reference sequence). These data originate in a study of blood T cell repertoires in COVID-19. Overall study context: T cells, B-cell-depleted T cells, or PBMCs supplied cDNA or gDNA.

This clonotype was sampled from a man aged 50 or older with active or convalescent COVID-19. This chain connects TRBV27 to TRBJ2-2, with 7 positions matching TRBD2. The specimen sequenced was peripheral blood. The CDR3 DNA reads as TGTGCCAGCAGTTTGTTCGGGGAGGGTATTGACACCGGGGAGCTGTTTTTT. This encodes CASSLFGEGIDTGELFF.